This T cell receptor beta chain is from a study of memory CD4+ T cells and cytomegalovirus serostatus. Overall study: Healthy Belgian adult donors included roughly ten CMV-positive and approximately 25 CMV-negative people.

This CDR3 is 16 amino acids long. V dropped 5 bases and J dropped 6; count of bases not matched to a gene: 17. Germline V CDR1 and CDR2: SGHRS, YFSETQ. The repertoire was sequenced with immunoSEQ multiplex PCR; TCRdb's copy has only in-frame clones and lacks some. The sample lists approximately 46,000 clones, about three quarters seen once, with 0.61% in the top ten. The sort gate was single viable CD3+CD4+CD8-CD45RO+ cells for memory CD4+ T cells. The chain is built from TRBV5-1 and TRBJ2-7, with TRBD1 matching 7 bases. The TCR comes from an adult in good health and CMV-seronegative. Sample: memory CD4+ T cells from blood. CDR3 DNA sequence: TGCGCCAGCAGGCCCCGCTCGGGACAGCAGGTCGGCGAGCAGTACTTC. Its protein is CASRPRSGQQVGEQYF. The full variable domain, completed using reference TRBV5-1 and TRBJ2-7, is KAGVTQTPRYLIKTRGQQVTLSCSPISGHRSVSWYQQTPGQGLQFLFEYFSETQRNKGNFPGRFSGRQFSNSRSEMNVSTLELGDSALYLCASRPRSGQQVGEQYFGPGTRLTVT.